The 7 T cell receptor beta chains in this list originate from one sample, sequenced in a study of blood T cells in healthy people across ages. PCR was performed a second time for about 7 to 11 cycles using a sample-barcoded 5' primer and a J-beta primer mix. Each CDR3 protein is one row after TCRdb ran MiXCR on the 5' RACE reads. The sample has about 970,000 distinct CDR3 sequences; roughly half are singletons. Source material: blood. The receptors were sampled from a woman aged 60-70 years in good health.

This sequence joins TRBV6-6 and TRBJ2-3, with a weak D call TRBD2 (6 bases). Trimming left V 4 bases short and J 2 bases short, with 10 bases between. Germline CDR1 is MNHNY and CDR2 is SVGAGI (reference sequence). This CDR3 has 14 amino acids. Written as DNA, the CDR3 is TGTGCCAGCAGTTCGGGAGCACACACAGATACGCAGTATTTT. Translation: CASSSGAHTDTQYF.

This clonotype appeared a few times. CDR3 in DNA: TGTGCCAGCATCGGGGACGGAAGGATCTATGGCTACACCTTC. Amino acid sequence: CASIGDGRIYGYTF. The V call is TRBV2, the J call TRBJ1-2; a weak D match, TRBD1 (5 bases). CDR1 and CDR2 from the germline V gene are SNHLY and FYNNEI. Between the trimmed V and J ends, which lost 7 bases and 4 bases, there was a span of 16 bases. CDR3 size: 14 residues.

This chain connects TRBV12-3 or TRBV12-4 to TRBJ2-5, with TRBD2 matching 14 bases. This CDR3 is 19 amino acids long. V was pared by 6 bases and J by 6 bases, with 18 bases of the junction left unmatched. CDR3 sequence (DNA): TGTGCCAGCAGCTACGGGGGAAAGACTAGCGGGAGGGCCACAAAGACCCAGTACTTC. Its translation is CASSYGGKTSGRATKTQYF.

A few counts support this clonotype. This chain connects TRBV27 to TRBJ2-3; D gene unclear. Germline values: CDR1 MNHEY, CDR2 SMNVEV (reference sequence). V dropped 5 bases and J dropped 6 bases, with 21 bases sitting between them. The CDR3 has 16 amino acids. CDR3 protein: CASSPPHAWRPDTQYF. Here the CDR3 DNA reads TGTGCCAGCAGTCCGCCCCACGCGTGGCGCCCGGATACGCAGTATTTT.

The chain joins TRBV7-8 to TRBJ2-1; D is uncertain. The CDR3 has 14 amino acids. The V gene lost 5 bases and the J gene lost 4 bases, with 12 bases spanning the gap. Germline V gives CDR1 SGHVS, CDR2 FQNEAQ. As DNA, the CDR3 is TGTGCCAGCAGCCCTGATTCCACTTACAATGAGCAGTTCTTC. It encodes CASSPDSTYNEQFF.

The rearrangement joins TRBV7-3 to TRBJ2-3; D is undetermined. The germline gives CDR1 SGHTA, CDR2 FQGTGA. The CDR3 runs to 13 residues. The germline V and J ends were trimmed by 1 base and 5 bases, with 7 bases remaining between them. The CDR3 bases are TGTGCCAGCAGCTTAAACGCGGTAGATACGCAGTATTTT. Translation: CASSLNAVDTQYF.

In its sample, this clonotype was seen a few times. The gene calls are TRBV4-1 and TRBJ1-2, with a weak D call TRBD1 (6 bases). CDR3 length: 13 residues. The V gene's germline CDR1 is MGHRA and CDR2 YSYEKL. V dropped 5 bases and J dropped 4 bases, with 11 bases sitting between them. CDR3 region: CASSNTGSYGYTF. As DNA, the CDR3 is TGCGCCAGCAGCAACACAGGGAGCTATGGCTACACCTTC.